This entry describes one TCR beta chain. The antigen is undetermined. This entry comes from a study of response to subunit inactivated influenza vaccine. Study findings and constraints: Authors suggested few new T cells are recruited by each seasonal influenza vaccination.

V was cut by 8 bases and J by 5 bases, with 18 bases left in between. The CDR3 consists of 14 residues. The germline gives CDR1 SGHTA, CDR2 FQGNSA. TCRdb reanalysed the RT-PCR reads using MiXCR and keeps one entry per CDR3 protein. The sample lists about 780,000 distinct CDR3 sequences, approximately 17% occurring once. This specimen was PBMCs from blood, taken approximately 5 days after vaccination. This receptor was taken from a man in his forties or fifties who received an inactivated influenza vaccine. V is TRBV7-2 and J is TRBJ1-2; D perhaps matches TRBD1 (6 bases). CDR3 DNA: TGTGCCAGCGACTTCGGGACACCAACATATGGCTACACCTTC. Translating it yields CASDFGTPTYGYTF.